This is a list of T cell receptor beta chains from one sample in a study of regulatory T cells in long-lasting Graves disease. TCRdb re-called the multiplex PCR reads with MiXCR, one entry per CDR3 protein. The table records about 310,000 distinct CDR3 sequences, 15% to 20% of them present only once. This sample comprised peripheral blood mononuclear cells (PBMCs), obtained at new diagnosis, from a patient treated with antithyroid drugs. The receptors here all came from a female donor with Graves disease. Each CDR3 is given without its conserved first and last residue. The order of the fields is J gene, V gene, CDR3 protein.

>TRBJ1-1|TRBV2
ASSEARDRELYTEAF
>TRBJ1-2|TRBV2
ASVRHEGAANLNYGYT
>TRBJ2-1|TRBV20-1
SASRGWNEQF
>TRBJ2-7|TRBV7-8
ASSFRGGTYEQY
>TRBJ2-3|TRBV5-1
ASSPEGGSPTDTQY
>TRBJ2-5|TRBV11-2
ASRRAAVRQETQY
>TRBJ1-1|TRBV12-3/TRBV12-4
ASNDRTDTEAF
>TRBJ2-7|TRBV6-1
ASSEADGTSGRNPYEQY
>TRBJ2-1|TRBV7-2
ASSLDPNNEQF
>TRBJ2-5|TRBV28
ASSAWRFRETQY
>TRBJ2-1|TRBV11-2
ASSSTLAEPPSYNEQF
>TRBJ2-7|TRBV20-1
SARRDRDSLYEQY
>TRBJ2-2|TRBV12-3/TRBV12-4
ASSPGLAGRGTGELF
>TRBJ2-1|TRBV9
ASSATSGNEQF
>TRBJ2-5|TRBV15
ATSRDPWGQETQY
>TRBJ2-7|TRBV5-1
ASSSYLLGEQY
>TRBJ2-2|TRBV10-3
AISESTRGGTGELF
>-|TRBV12-3/TRBV12-4
ATSKGTGGETQY
>TRBJ1-2|TRBV30
AWSRGADYGYT
>TRBJ2-5|TRBV11-3
ASSDNRDRGETQY
>TRBJ2-6|TRBV14
ASSLRQGSNVLT
>TRBJ2-2|TRBV20-1
SAMGVVTGELF
>TRBJ2-5|TRBV29-1
SGIYSGIGGETQY
>TRBJ2-1|TRBV11-2
ASSPLAGDLNEQF
>TRBJ2-1|TRBV6-4
ASSDSHYNEQF
>TRBJ2-1|TRBV12-5
ASGLLPGTSGRSYNEQF
>TRBJ1-5|TRBV28
ASSFRGAPQH
>TRBJ1-1|TRBV12-3/TRBV12-4
ASSSRPTEAF
>TRBJ2-7|TRBV7-9
ASSLQGTGYEQY
>TRBJ1-4|TRBV12-3/TRBV12-4
ASSSDLLNGNEKLF
>TRBJ2-5|TRBV9
ASSVETLGSKETQY
>TRBJ2-3|TRBV10-3
ATIDRGGPDTQY
>TRBJ2-7|TRBV27
ASSWDRDYEQY
>TRBJ2-7|TRBV29-1
SVVWTVSYEQY
>TRBJ1-4|TRBV18
ASSLDLGSTNEKLF
>TRBJ1-6|TRBV2
ASSEGMDTSNSPLH
>TRBJ2-1|TRBV6-1
ASSESAGEGYEQF
>TRBJ1-2|TRBV3-1
ASLGGEGYT
>TRBJ1-1|TRBV10-1
ASRDSLNTEAF
>TRBJ2-5|TRBV28
ASSGSKSTETQY
>TRBJ2-3|TRBV24-1
ATGRGSTDTRY
>TRBJ2-7|TRBV20-1
SAQRSMAPYEQY
>TRBJ2-7|TRBV11-3
ASSDFYEQY
>TRBJ1-1|TRBV29-1
SVEGEPPVEAF
>TRBJ2-1|TRBV29-1
SVEPPARSSYNEQF
>TRBJ1-1|TRBV5-1
ASSLIPRNTEAF
>TRBJ2-7|TRBV7-9
ASSARASSYEQY
>TRBJ2-2|TRBV12-3/TRBV12-4
ASSPTPLNTGELF
>TRBJ2-6|TRBV20-1
SAREFSSGANVLT
>TRBJ2-3|TRBV7-3
ASSLTTGGRNQRTDTQY
>TRBJ2-5|TRBV13
ATLEARSGISETQY
>TRBJ2-1|TRBV6-1
ASSEGGTDNNEQF
>TRBJ2-7|TRBV18
ASSGQGRPYEQY
>TRBJ2-2|TRBV2
ASAGTNTGELF
>TRBJ2-1|TRBV20-1
SAEQRIGGEDEQF
>TRBJ2-3|TRBV14
ASSQLAGRDTQY